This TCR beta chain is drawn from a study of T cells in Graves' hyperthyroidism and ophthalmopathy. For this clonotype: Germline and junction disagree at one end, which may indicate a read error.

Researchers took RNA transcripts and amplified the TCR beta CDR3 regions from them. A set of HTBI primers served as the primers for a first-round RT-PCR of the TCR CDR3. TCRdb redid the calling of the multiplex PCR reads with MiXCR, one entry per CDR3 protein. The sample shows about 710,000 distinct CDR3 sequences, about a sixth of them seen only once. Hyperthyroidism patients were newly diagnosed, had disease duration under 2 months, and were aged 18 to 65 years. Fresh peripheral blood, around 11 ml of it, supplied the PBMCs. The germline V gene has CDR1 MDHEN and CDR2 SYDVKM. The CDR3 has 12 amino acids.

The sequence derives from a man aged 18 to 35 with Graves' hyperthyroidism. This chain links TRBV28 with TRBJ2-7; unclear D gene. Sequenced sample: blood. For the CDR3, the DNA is TGTGCCAGCAGTTCTTCCTCCAACGAGCAGTACTTC. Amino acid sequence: CASSSSSNEQYF.